Listed below are T cell receptor beta chains from one sample, sequenced in a study of blood T cell repertoires in COVID-19. Produced via immunoSEQ multiplex PCR; TCRdb's table is partial and in-frame only. Among 65,000 to 90,000 clones, 86% were seen once, and the ten largest hold approximately 8%. The sample was peripheral blood. The receptors were gathered from a man aged 45-65 years with active COVID-19. CDR3s include the opening cysteine and the closing phenylalanine or tryptophan. D genes are given only for firm matches. Clone size is not always given. Where it is, it says once, few, many or a class for expanded clones.

CASSLFPGQDTGELFF TGTGCCAGCAGCTTATTTCCAGGACAAGACACCGGGGAGCTGTTTTTT NA TRBV7-7 NA TRBJ2-2
CASSYVGGAPGAFF TGCGCCAGCAGCTACGTCGGGGGGGCGCCGGGCGCTTTCTTT NA TRBV4-3 NA TRBJ1-1
CASSTTGSNQPQHF TGTGCCAGCAGTACGACAGGTAGCAATCAGCCCCAGCATTTT NA TRBV28 NA TRBJ1-5
CASSSPGGANVLTF TGTGCCAGCAGTTCCCCGGGTGGGGCCAACGTCCTGACTTTC NA TRBV27 NA TRBJ2-6
CASSSGSTGELFF TGCGCCAGCAGCTCCGGGAGCACCGGGGAGCTGTTTTTT NA TRBV5-1 NA TRBJ2-2
CASSYPGPGWYGYTF TGTGCCAGCAGTTACCCTGGGCCTGGATGGTATGGCTACACCTTC NA TRBV6-5 NA TRBJ1-2
CASSPEQGVYNEQFF TGTGCCAGCAGCCCCGAACAGGGGGTCTACAATGAGCAGTTCTTC TRBD1 TRBV9 NA TRBJ2-1
CASSLRGQGNGQPQHF TGTGCCAGCAGCTTAAGGGGACAGGGGAATGGACAGCCCCAGCATTTT TRBD1 TRBV7-2 NA TRBJ1-5
CASSFLGTGANYGYTF TGTGCCAGCAGTTTCCTAGGGACAGGGGCTAACTATGGCTACACCTTC TRBD1 TRBV28 NA TRBJ1-2
CASSAAGTGQETQYF TGTGCCAGCAGTGCTGCCGGGACAGGGCAAGAGACCCAGTACTTC TRBD1 TRBV25-1 NA TRBJ2-5
CASSQEGQISSYEQYF TGTGCCAGCAGCCAAGAGGGACAGATTTCTTCCTACGAGCAGTACTTC TRBD1 TRBV4-2 NA TRBJ2-7
CSVEQGAGDGYTF TGCAGCGTTGAACAAGGGGCAGGGGATGGCTACACCTTC NA TRBV29-1 NA TRBJ1-2
CASSWTTGGPTDTQYF TGTGCCAGCAGCTGGACGACCGGGGGGCCCACAGATACGCAGTATTTT NA TRBV7-9 NA TRBJ2-3
CASSPFGENTEAFF TGTGCCAGCTCCCCTTTCGGAGAGAACACTGAAGCTTTCTTT NA TRBV18 NA TRBJ1-1
CASSSTSGQTVYGYTF TGTGCCAGCAGCTCCACCTCAGGACAGACCGTCTATGGCTACACCTTC NA TRBV7-2 NA TRBJ1-2
CSVEENGQGTDTQYF TGCAGCGTTGAAGAGAACGGACAGGGCACAGATACGCAGTATTTT TRBD1 TRBV29-1 NA TRBJ2-3
CATSSQGMGGYTF TGTGCCACCTCGTCTCAGGGAATGGGCGGCTACACCTTC NA TRBV19 NA TRBJ1-2
CAWSGVGGAQLMTQYF TGTGCCTGGAGTGGAGTAGGGGGGGCTCAATTAATGACCCAGTACTTC NA TRBV30 few TRBJ2-5
CASSEDTANTGELFF TGTGCCAGCAGTGAAGATACTGCGAACACCGGGGAGCTGTTTTTT NA TRBV6-4 NA TRBJ2-2
CASSPGGEGNTIYF TGCGCCAGCAGCCCCGGGGGGGAAGGAAACACCATATATTTT NA TRBV4-3 NA TRBJ1-3
CASSPGQGDYGYTF TGTGCCAGCAGCCCTGGACAGGGGGACTATGGCTACACCTTC TRBD1 TRBV7-2 NA TRBJ1-2
CARSCTFSGGGGQPQHF TGTGCCAGAAGCTGTACCTTTAGCGGGGGAGGCGGACAGCCCCAGCATTTT NA TRBV5-3 NA TRBJ1-5
CASRTNSVVNEKLFF TGTGCCAGCAGGACGAACAGTGTGGTTAATGAAAAACTGTTTTTT NA TRBV11-2 NA TRBJ1-4
CASSARDSQIATNEKLFF TGTGCCAGCAGCGCCCGGGACAGCCAAATTGCAACTAATGAAAAACTGTTTTTT TRBD1 TRBV14 NA TRBJ1-4
CASSQGQEYYEQYF TGCGCCAGCAGTCAGGGGCAGGAATACTACGAGCAGTACTTC NA TRBV5-1 NA TRBJ2-7
CASSLDRRSSYEQYF TGCGCCAGCAGCCTTGACAGACGTAGCTCCTACGAGCAGTACTTC NA TRBV5-1 NA TRBJ2-7
CASSQEQGRLTDTQYF TGCGCCAGCAGCCAAGAACAGGGACGACTCACAGATACGCAGTATTTT NA TRBV4-1 NA TRBJ2-3
CAWSMTGGLYGYTF TGTGCCTGGAGTATGACAGGGGGTTTATATGGCTACACCTTC TRBD1 TRBV30 NA TRBJ1-2
CASSVAATSGSEQYF TGTGCCAGCAGCGTAGCCGCGACTAGCGGGAGCGAGCAGTACTTC TRBD2 TRBV9 NA TRBJ2-7
CASSPGSIFNEKLFF TGTGCCAGCAGCCCGGGGAGTATCTTCAATGAAAAACTGTTTTTT NA TRBV3-1/TRBV3-2 NA TRBJ1-4
CASSIMSGQLNEQYF TGTGCCAGCAGTATAATGTCGGGACAGCTGAACGAGCAGTACTTC TRBD1 TRBV2 NA TRBJ2-7
CASSLAGTSTDTQYF TGTGCCAGCAGCTTAGCGGGGACTAGCACAGATACGCAGTATTTT NA TRBV11-1 NA TRBJ2-3
CATNRGEQPQHF TGTGCCACAAACCGGGGGGAACAGCCCCAGCATTTT NA TRBV28 few TRBJ1-5
CASSLFPREQFF TGTGCCAGCAGCTTGTTCCCGCGTGAGCAGTTCTTC NA TRBV5-4 NA TRBJ2-1
CASSGGLAGGYEQFF TGTGCCAGCAGCGGAGGACTAGCGGGAGGGTATGAGCAGTTCTTC TRBD2 TRBV11-3 NA TRBJ2-1
CASSQDTYEQYF TGTGCCAGCAGCCAGGACACCTACGAGCAGTACTTC NA TRBV7-2 NA TRBJ2-7
CASSLLTPGDTQYF TGTGCCAGCAGTTTATTGACCCCAGGAGATACGCAGTATTTT NA TRBV2 NA TRBJ2-3
CASSAGDTEAFF TGTGCCAGCAGCGCGGGTGACACTGAAGCTTTCTTT NA TRBV5-4 NA TRBJ1-1
CASSPGGSRDTQYF TGTGCCAGCTCACCCGGCGGGTCCAGGGATACGCAGTATTTT NA TRBV18 NA TRBJ2-3
CASSRGGAGAETQYF TGTGCCAGCAGCCGGGGCGGGGCGGGAGCGGAGACCCAGTACTTC TRBD2 TRBV5-5 NA TRBJ2-5
CASRGFRLSEQYF TGTGCCAGCAGGGGCTTCAGGCTGTCCGAGCAGTACTTC NA TRBV28 NA TRBJ2-7
CASSIRSSLATEAFF TGTGCCAGTAGTATAAGATCGTCCCTAGCCACTGAAGCTTTCTTT NA TRBV19 NA TRBJ1-1
CASSLSPYGYTF TGTGCCAGCAGTTTAAGCCCTTATGGCTACACCTTC NA TRBV28 once TRBJ1-2
CASSIQGELFF TGTGCCAGTAGTATCCAAGGGGAGCTGTTTTTT NA TRBV19 NA TRBJ2-2
CASSPLSVSPSYEQYF TGTGCCAGCAGTCCCCTATCGGTGAGTCCTTCCTACGAGCAGTACTTC NA TRBV27 few TRBJ2-7
CASSQSSTGGYGYTF TGCGCCAGCAGCCAATCTTCGACAGGGGGCTATGGCTACACCTTC TRBD1 TRBV4-1 NA TRBJ1-2
CASSSTGNYEQYF TGTGCCAGCAGCTCGACAGGGAACTACGAGCAGTACTTC TRBD1 TRBV11-1 NA TRBJ2-7
CASSQHGQGAQGTQYF TGTGCCAGCAGCCAACACGGACAGGGGGCCCAGGGGACCCAGTACTTC TRBD1 TRBV3-1/TRBV3-2 NA TRBJ2-5
CASSPTGGKNTEAFF TGTGCCAGCTCACCAACAGGGGGCAAGAACACTGAAGCTTTCTTT TRBD1 TRBV18 NA TRBJ1-1
CASSLSVSNEKLFF TGCGCCAGCAGCTTGTCGGTATCCAATGAAAAACTGTTTTTT NA TRBV5-1 NA TRBJ1-4
CASSGLAGENTGELFF TGTGCCAGCAGCGGACTAGCGGGGGAGAACACCGGGGAGCTGTTTTTT TRBD2 TRBV7-6 once TRBJ2-2
CASSLTGTGGYTF TGTGCCAGCAGCCTGACAGGCACCGGGGGCTACACCTTC NA TRBV5-4 NA TRBJ1-2
CASSQEGLGRRVLNTEAFF TGCGCCAGCAGCCAAGAAGGGTTGGGACGGAGGGTACTTAACACTGAAGCTTTCTTT NA TRBV4-1 NA TRBJ1-1